The 13 T cell receptor beta chains presented below share a single source sample, sequenced in a study of human thymus T cells. TCRdb's copy holds only in-frame clones and misses some; the assay was immunoSEQ multiplex PCR. The sample carries some 46,000 clones, approximately 95% recorded once. Specimen: blood. These TCRs come from a girl less than two years old with a congenital heart defect but otherwise immunologically healthy.

The CDR3 sequence is CATSNARLGGYTF. The CDR3 coding sequence is TGTGCCACCAGCAACGCCCGGCTGGGTGGCTACACCTTC. The J gene is TRBJ1-2, the V gene TRBV15; D unclear. This CDR3 comprises 13 residues. The germline V gene has CDR1 LNHNV and CDR2 YYDKDF (reference sequence). V was trimmed by 4 bases and J by 7 bases, leaving 13 bases between them.

This clone was seen a handful of times. This chain uses TRBV21-1 with TRBJ1-3; the table names TRBD1, a call not compared with the DNA. TRBV21-1 counts as a pseudogene. This CDR3 has 14 amino acids. CDR3 sequence: CASSKGGPGNTIYF. Here the CDR3 DNA reads TGTGCCAGCAGCAAAGGGGGGCCTGGAAACACCATATATTTT.

The chain couples TRBV30 to TRBJ2-5; D is perhaps TRBD2 (5 bases). The germline V and J ends were trimmed by 7 bases and 3 bases, with 12 bases remaining between them. This CDR3 comprises 12 residues. Germline assignment: CDR1 GTSNPN and CDR2 SVGIG (reference sequence). The CDR3, as DNA: TGTGCCTCATGGGGAGCCGAAGAGACCCAGTACTTC. Residues: CASWGAEETQYF.

The rearrangement joins TRBV5-4 to TRBJ2-7, with TRBD1 matching 7 bases. CDR1 is SGHNT and CDR2 is YYREEE in the germline V gene (reference sequence). CDR3 size: 15 residues. Trimming cost V 4 bases and J 2 bases; bases outside gene matches: 9. In nucleotides, the CDR3 is TGTGCCAGCAGCGCTATCGACAGGGCCCCCTACGAGCAGTACTTC. It encodes CASSAIDRAPYEQYF.

CDR3 protein: CASRSAHGGANYGYTF. As DNA, the CDR3 is TGTGCCAGCAGATCCGCCCACGGGGGCGCTAACTATGGCTACACCTTC. V is TRBV25-1 and J is TRBJ1-2, with D maybe TRBD1 (6 bases). The CDR3 covers 16 residues. The V and J ends lost 6 bases and 0 bases respectively, with 17 bases between them. CDR1 and CDR2 (germline): MGHDK, SYGVNS.

CDR3 residues: CASSVQGKQDTGELFF. The DNA of the CDR3 is TGTGCCAGTAGTGTACAGGGGAAACAGGACACCGGGGAGCTGTTTTTT. The chain couples TRBV19 to TRBJ2-2, with 7 bases that match TRBD1. The V segment lost 5 bases and the J segment 3 bases; nucleotides outside the gene matches: 9. Germline V gene sequence: CDR1 LNHDA, CDR2 SQIVND (reference sequence). The CDR3 contains 16 residues. Full variable domain (outside the CDR3, taken from reference TRBV19 and TRBJ2-2): DGGITQSPKYLFRKEGQNVTLSCEQNLNHDAMYWYRQDPGQGLRLIYYSQIVNDFQKGDIAEGYSVSREKKESFPLTVTSAQKNPTAFYLCASSVQGKQDTGELFFGEGSRLTVL.

The chain has TRBV28 and TRBJ1-4; D gene uncertain. Trimming cost V 1 base and J 7 bases, with 13 bases left between them. CDR3 length: 15 amino acids. Germline V gives CDR1 MDHEN, CDR2 SYDVKM. The CDR3 DNA reads as TGTGCCAGCAGTTTATCCGGACTAAGGAGTGAAAAACTGTTTTTT. Translating it yields CASSLSGLRSEKLFF.

The gene calls are TRBV4-2 and TRBJ1-1; TRBD1 is a possible D gene (5 bases). The V and J ends lost 0 bases and 2 bases respectively, with 10 bases between them. This CDR3 spans 15 amino acids. Looked up from germline, CDR1 is LGHNA and CDR2 is YNFKEQ. CDR3 coding DNA: TGTGCCAGCAGCCAAGATTCAGGGCCTAACACTGAAGCTTTCTTT. Encoded protein: CASSQDSGPNTEAFF.

This sequence joins TRBV7-9 and TRBJ1-4; 9 bases agree with TRBD1. J lost 3 bases, V lost 4 bases, and 9 bases had no gene match. Germline CDR1 reads SEHNR; CDR2 reads FQNEAQ (reference sequence). This CDR3 spans 17 amino acids. Here the CDR3 reads CASSSRRTGAANEKLFF. CDR3 bases: TGTGCCAGCAGCTCACGAAGGACAGGGGCGGCTAATGAAAAACTGTTTTTT.

V and J are TRBV28 and TRBJ1-1; D uncertain. There are 17 residues in the CDR3. CDR1 and CDR2 (germline): MDHEN, SYDVKM. Trimming pared 2 bases from V and 0 bases from J, leaving 16 bases between. In DNA form, the CDR3 reads TGTGCCAGCAGTTTAGTTCCCCTAGGCAAGTTGAACACTGAAGCTTTCTTT. This codes for CASSLVPLGKLNTEAFF. Complete variable domain (other parts from reference TRBV28 and TRBJ1-1): DVKVTQSSRYLVKRTGEKVFLECVQDMDHENMFWYRQDPGLGLRLIYFSYDVKMKEKGDIPEGYSVSREKKERFSLILESASTNQTSMYLCASSLVPLGKLNTEAFFGQGTRLTVV.

The genes are TRBV6-1 and TRBJ1-1, with 8 positions matching TRBD1. Losses at the gene ends were 6 bases for V and 4 bases for J; bases not matched to a gene: 10. The germline CDR1 and CDR2 sequences are MNHNS and SASEGT. The CDR3 has 15 residues. CDR3 nucleotides: TGTGCCAGCAGAGACAGGGGAGGTTCCATCACTGAAGCTTTCTTT. Its translation is CASRDRGGSITEAFF.

The V gene is TRBV30, the J gene TRBJ2-7; D is perhaps TRBD1 or TRBD2 (6 bases each). In germline, CDR1 is GTSNPN, CDR2 SVGIG (reference sequence). This CDR3 has 14 amino acids. Trimming cost V 0 bases and J 6 bases, with 15 bases left between them. Here the CDR3 reads CAWSVLTGAGEQYF. The CDR3 DNA reads as TGTGCCTGGAGTGTACTAACGGGGGCTGGCGAGCAGTACTTC. The full variable domain, in which reference TRBV30 and TRBJ2-7 provide the parts outside the CDR3, is SQTIHQWPATLVQPVGSPLSLECTVEGTSNPNLYWYRQAAGRGLQLLFYSVGIGQISSEVPQNLSASRPQDRQFILSSKKLLLSDSGFYLCAWSVLTGAGEQYFGPGTRLTVT.

The gene calls are TRBV27 and TRBJ2-6, with D possibly being TRBD1 or TRBD2 (5 bases each). Deletions cut 8 bases from V and 4 bases from J, with 12 bases between. The CDR3 is 14 residues long. Germline loops: CDR1 MNHEY, CDR2 SMNVEV (reference sequence). The CDR3 nucleotides are TGTGCCAGCGGCTGGGGGTTCGGGGCCAACGTCCTGACTTTC. It is translated as CASGWGFGANVLTF.